Below, 24 T cell receptor beta chains from the same sample are listed, as sequenced in a study of response to subunit inactivated influenza vaccine. TCRdb passed the RT-PCR reads through MiXCR, listing each CDR3 protein once. The data contain about half a million distinct CDR3 sequences, 7.6% of them singletons. This sample comprised PBMCs from blood, obtained less than 30 months after vaccination. These receptors were taken from a man aged 45-69 years who received an inactivated influenza vaccine.

In its sample, this clonotype was seen many times. The gene calls are TRBV5-1 and TRBJ1-4; TRBD1 matches at 7 bases. After removal of 4 bases from V and 0 bases from J, the junction contained 6 bases not matched to a gene. This CDR3 region has 16 residues. The germline gives CDR1 SGHRS, CDR2 YFSETQ. CDR3 protein: CASSPGGTATNEKLFF. The CDR3 region has the DNA TGCGCCAGCAGCCCTGGGGGGACAGCAACTAATGAAAAACTGTTTTTT.

This clonotype was counted ten times or more. The genes are TRBV10-3 and TRBJ2-7; possibly TRBD1 for D (6 bases). The CDR3 sequence is 12 residues long. Trimming removed 8 bases from V and 5 bases from J, with 13 bases in between. Germline V CDR1 and CDR2: ENHRY, SYGVKD. The CDR3 DNA follows: TGTGCCATCGCGAGCCAGGGGCACGAGCAGTACTTC. Amino acids: CAIASQGHEQYF.

This clonotype was observed a few times. The rearrangement joins TRBV5-1 to TRBJ2-2, with a tentative D call TRBD2 (5 bases). Germline-derived CDR1 and CDR2 are SGHRS and YFSETQ. CDR3 length: 15 amino acids. V lost 0 bases to trimming and J lost 4 bases, with 10 bases between them. Here the CDR3 DNA reads TGCGCCAGCAGCTTGGGCGGGCCTCCCACCGGGGAGCTGTTTTTT. The encoded protein is CASSLGGPPTGELFF.

This clonotype occurred many times. The V call is TRBV20-1, the J call TRBJ1-5, with TRBD1 matching 11 bases. V shed 3 bases and J 0 bases; nucleotides not matched to a gene: 4. Germline assignment: CDR1 DFQATT and CDR2 SNEGSKA (reference sequence). The CDR3 sequence is 16 residues long. CDR3 DNA: TGCAGTGCTAGGGGACAGGGGGGACATAGCAATCAGCCCCAGCATTTT. Translated, it gives CSARGQGGHSNQPQHF.

Remarks on this clonotype: One junction end disagrees with the germline gene, perhaps due to a read error. The J gene is TRBJ1-6, the V gene TRBV5-4; D not resolved. Germline CDR1 is SGHNT and CDR2 is YYREEE (reference sequence). The CDR3 is 15 residues long. The CDR3 nucleotides read TGTGCCAGCAGTTTCGATCGGGCTACCAATTCACCCCTCTACTTT. The encoded protein is CASSFDRATNSPLYF.

V usage is TRBV20-1 and J usage is TRBJ1-1; 9 bases line up with TRBD1. Germline trimming cut 2 bases from V and 5 bases from J; bases unmatched to any gene: 6. Germline-derived CDR1 and CDR2 are DFQATT and SNEGSKA (reference sequence). The CDR3 runs 14 residues. The CDR3, as DNA: TGCAGTGCTAGACCCGGGACAGGGAAGACTGAAGCTTTCTTT. It codes for CSARPGTGKTEAFF.

The chain couples TRBV29-1 to TRBJ1-1, with a tentative D call TRBD1 (6 bases). CDR3 length: 14 amino acids. Germline V gene lookup returns CDR1 SQVTM and CDR2 ANQGSEA. V lost 0 bases and J 5 bases, leaving 13 bases between the germline ends. CDR3 loop: CSVEDLGGRTEAFF. The DNA of the CDR3 is TGCAGCGTTGAAGATCTTGGGGGGCGGACTGAAGCTTTCTTT.

V is TRBV6-2 or TRBV6-3 and J is TRBJ2-6; 10 bases line up with TRBD2. Germline V gene sequence: CDR1 MNHEY, CDR2 SVGEGT. CDR3 length equals 19 residues. The junction had 7 bases not matched to a gene; V was cut back by 2 bases and J by 0 bases. The CDR3 spells CASSYNPSGRFSGANVLTF. CDR3 coding DNA: TGTGCCAGCAGTTACAACCCTAGCGGGAGATTCTCTGGGGCCAACGTCCTGACTTTC.

This clonotype has a count of ten or more. One junction end disagrees with the germline gene, perhaps due to a read error. This chain connects TRBV7-2 to TRBJ2-7; D perhaps matches TRBD1 (6 bases). The length of the CDR3 is 12 residues. Germline CDR1 reads SGHTA; CDR2 reads FQGNSA. The CDR3 region is CASSLVQGEQYF. In DNA, the CDR3 is TGCGCCAGCAGCTTGGTACAGGGAGAGCAGTACTTC.

The rearrangement links TRBV2 to TRBJ2-7; 8 nucleotides align to TRBD1. J was trimmed by 2 bases and V by 3 bases; bases with no gene match: 6. Germline-derived CDR1 and CDR2 are SNHLY and FYNNEI. The CDR3 contains 15 residues. CDR3 loop: CASSDRTGLPYEQYF. The CDR3 DNA is TGTGCCAGCAGTGATAGGACAGGGCTACCCTACGAGCAGTACTTC.

This clonotype was recorded at least ten times. The chain carries TRBV27 and TRBJ2-7; the D call may be TRBD1 or TRBD2 (5 bases each). The CDR3 has 14 residues. V was clipped by 3 bases and J by 7 bases, with 16 bases between them. The germline CDR1 and CDR2 sequences are MNHEY and SMNVEV (reference sequence). CDR3 loop: CASSLAGTGDEQYF. CDR3 nucleotides: TGTGCCAGCAGTTTGGCCGGGACCGGTGATGAGCAGTACTTC.

This clonotype was seen a few times. The CDR3 loop reads CASQQGIFIETQYF. CDR3 nucleotides: TGTGCCAGCCAACAGGGGATTTTTATAGAGACCCAGTACTTC. This chain links TRBV7-9 with TRBJ2-5; 7 bases are a match to TRBD1. The trim removed 8 bases at V and 4 bases at J, leaving 10 bases unmatched. Germline-derived CDR1 and CDR2 are SEHNR and FQNEAQ (reference sequence). The CDR3 loop spans 14 amino acids.

The V gene is TRBV7-3, the J gene TRBJ2-1, with 11 bases that match TRBD2. V lost 0 bases, J lost 7 bases, and 8 bases stayed unmatched. CDR1 and CDR2 (germline): SGHTA, FQGTGA. The CDR3 spans 17 residues. The CDR3 region has the DNA TGTGCCAGCAGCTTAACTCCACTAGCGGGAGTTCAGAATGAGCAGTTCTTC. Its translation: CASSLTPLAGVQNEQFF. Based on the CDR3 plus reference TRBV7-3 and TRBJ2-1, the full variable domain is GAGVSQTPSNKVTEKGKYVELRCDPISGHTALYWYRQSLGQGPEFLIYFQGTGAADDSGLPNDRFFAVRPEGSVSTLKIQRTERGDSAVYLCASSLTPLAGVQNEQFFGPGTRLTVL.

The table lists this clonotype with many counts. The CDR3 sequence is CASSPQVTEAFF. The CDR3 DNA is TGTGCCAGCAGCCCACAGGTGACTGAAGCTTTCTTT. This sequence joins TRBV7-8 and TRBJ1-1, with a possible D match to TRBD1 (5 bases). The V gene's germline CDR1 is SGHVS and CDR2 FQNEAQ. Trimming removed 5 bases from V and 5 bases from J, with 9 bases in between. The CDR3 length is 12 residues.

This clonotype was counted at least ten times. This rearrangement joins TRBV24-1 to TRBJ2-7; D is uncertain. The germline V and J ends were trimmed by 4 bases and 2 bases, with 5 bases remaining between them. The CDR3 extends over 12 amino acids. Looked up from germline, CDR1 is KGHDR and CDR2 is SFDVKD. CDR3 sequence (DNA): TGTGCCACCAGTGACTCTACCTACGAGCAGTACTTC. Protein product: CATSDSTYEQYF.

This clonotype showed up many times. The rearrangement joins TRBV6-1 to TRBJ2-1; 8 bases map to TRBD2. Losses at the gene ends were 2 bases for V and 7 bases for J; bases not matched to a gene: 10. The CDR3 runs to 16 residues. CDR1 is MNHNS, CDR2 SASEGT, per germline. The CDR3 reads CASSEIDRGGRNEQFF. In DNA, the CDR3 is TGTGCCAGCAGTGAAATAGACCGGGGGGGCCGGAATGAGCAGTTCTTC.

This clonotype was found many times. The J gene is TRBJ2-1, the V gene TRBV11-2, with no clear D. CDR3 length equals 16 residues. Looked up from germline, CDR1 is SGHAT and CDR2 is FQNNGV. Trimming stripped 4 bases from V and 6 bases from J, with 19 bases between. This CDR3 is CASSWYPGSPGNEQFF. In DNA form, the CDR3 reads TGTGCCAGCAGCTGGTACCCCGGTTCCCCGGGCAATGAGCAGTTCTTC.

The table lists this clonotype with many counts. The chain links TRBV20-1 to TRBJ2-7, with D unclear. The CDR3 totals 14 residues. Germline V CDR1 and CDR2: DFQATT, SNEGSKA (reference sequence). The V end lost 4 bases, the J end lost 0 bases, and 13 bases lay between the germline ends. The CDR3, as DNA: TGCAGTGCTACCATAGCACGGAGCTCCTACGAGCAGTACTTC. Translation gives CSATIARSSYEQYF.

The V and J genes are TRBV6-1 and TRBJ1-3; D uncertain. The CDR3 is 14 residues long. CDR1 and CDR2 (germline): MNHNS, SASEGT. Trimming shortened V by 10 bases and J by 7 bases, and 20 bases separated the two germline ends. CDR3 residues: CAIHRPSFGNTIYF. The CDR3 DNA reads as TGTGCCATCCACAGACCTTCTTTCGGCAACACCATATATTTT.

This clonotype was counted between two and nine times. The chain carries TRBV29-1 and TRBJ2-1; D is perhaps TRBD2 (5 bases). Per germline, CDR1 SQVTM and CDR2 ANQGSEA. V was pared by 6 bases and J by 0 bases, with 12 bases between. The CDR3 spans 14 residues. CDR3 nucleotide sequence: TGCAGCGTCCAAGGAGGAAGCTCCTACAATGAGCAGTTCTTC. Protein sequence: CSVQGGSSYNEQFF.

This clonotype has more than one count but fewer than ten. The genes are TRBV6-5 and TRBJ2-7; perhaps TRBD1 as D (5 bases). V lost 0 bases, J lost 5 bases, and 8 bases lay in between. The germline V gene encodes CDR1 MNHEY and CDR2 SVGAGI. The CDR3 contains 13 residues. The CDR3 here is CASSYSSRDEQYF. The CDR3 DNA is TGTGCCAGCAGTTACTCTTCCAGGGACGAGCAGTACTTC.

V is TRBV7-2 and J is TRBJ1-5; 7 bases fit TRBD1. Germline CDR1 and CDR2: SGHTA and FQGNSA. Losses at the gene ends were 2 bases for V and 3 bases for J; bases not matched to a gene: 4. The CDR3 runs 15 residues. The CDR3 region is CASSLSRGYNQPQHF. The CDR3 DNA is TGTGCCAGCAGCTTATCCAGGGGGTACAATCAGCCCCAGCATTTT.

The V gene is TRBV12-3 or TRBV12-4, the J gene TRBJ2-3, with D uncertain. V dropped 6 bases and J dropped 2 bases, with 12 bases sitting between them. CDR3 length: 14 residues. CDR3: CASSRTVSTDTQYF. CDR3 nucleotides: TGTGCCAGCAGCCGGACGGTCTCCACAGATACGCAGTATTTT.

The chain is built from TRBV29-1 and TRBJ2-1; D possibly corresponds to TRBD2 (7 bases). CDR3 length: 15 amino acids. V lost 6 bases and J lost 3, with 18 bases in between. Germline assignment: CDR1 SQVTM and CDR2 ANQGSEA. In DNA, the CDR3 is TGCAGCGTAGATGGAGGGGGGGTGATCTACAATGAGCAGTTCTTC. This sequence encodes CSVDGGGVIYNEQFF.